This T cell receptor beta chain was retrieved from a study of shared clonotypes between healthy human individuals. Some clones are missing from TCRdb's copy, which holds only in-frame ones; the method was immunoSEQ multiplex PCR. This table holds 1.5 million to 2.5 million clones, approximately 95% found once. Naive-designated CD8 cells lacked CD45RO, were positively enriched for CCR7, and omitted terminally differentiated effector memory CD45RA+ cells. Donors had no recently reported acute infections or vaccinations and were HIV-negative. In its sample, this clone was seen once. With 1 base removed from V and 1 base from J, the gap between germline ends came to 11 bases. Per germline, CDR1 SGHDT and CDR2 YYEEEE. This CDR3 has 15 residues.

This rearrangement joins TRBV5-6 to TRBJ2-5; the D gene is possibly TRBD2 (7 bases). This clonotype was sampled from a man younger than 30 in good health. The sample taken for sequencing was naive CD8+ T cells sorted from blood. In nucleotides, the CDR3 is TGTGCCAGCAGCTTGATGGGAGGGGGCCAAGAGACCCAGTACTTC. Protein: CASSLMGGGQETQYF.